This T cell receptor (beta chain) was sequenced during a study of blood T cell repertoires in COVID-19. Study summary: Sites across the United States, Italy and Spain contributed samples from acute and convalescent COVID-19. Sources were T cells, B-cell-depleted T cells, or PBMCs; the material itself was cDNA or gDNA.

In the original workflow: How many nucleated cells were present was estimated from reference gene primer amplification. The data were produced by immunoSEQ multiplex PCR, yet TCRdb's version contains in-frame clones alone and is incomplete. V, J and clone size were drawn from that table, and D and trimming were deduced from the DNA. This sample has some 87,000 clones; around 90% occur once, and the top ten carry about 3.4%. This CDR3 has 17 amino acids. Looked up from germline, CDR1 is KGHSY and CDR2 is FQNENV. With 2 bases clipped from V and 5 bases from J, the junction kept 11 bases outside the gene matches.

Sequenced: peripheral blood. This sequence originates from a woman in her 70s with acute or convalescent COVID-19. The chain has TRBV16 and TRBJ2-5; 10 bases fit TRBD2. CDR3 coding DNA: TGTGCCAGCAGCCAAATTTACCAGCGGGGGGGCGTCGAGACCCAGTACTTC. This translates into CASSQIYQRGGVETQYF.